This TCR beta chain was retrieved from a study of PD-1 blockade in classical Hodgkin lymphoma. Repertoires were generated with immunoSEQ multiplex PCR, while TCRdb's copy carries only in-frame clones and drops some. The data hold 100,000 or so clones, with less than 95% observed a single time. Per the germline V gene, CDR1 is GTSNPN and CDR2 is SVGIG (reference sequence). V was trimmed by 2 bases and J by 5 bases, leaving 10 bases between them. The CDR3 is 13 amino acids. In the case of this clone: Antigen unknown.

The time point here: cycle 4 day 1 (C4D1), after less than seven weeks of nivolumab. In every patient, relapse followed autologous stem cell transplantation, while exposure to brentuximab vedotin differed. Study-level results: Patients who initiated nivolumab within 1 year of ASCT were excluded.

Sequenced material: peripheral blood mononuclear cells (PBMCs), taken before the fourth cycle of nivolumab. The sequence was collected from a human donor with classical Hodgkin lymphoma. The chain couples TRBV30 to TRBJ2-1, with D tentatively TRBD2 (6 bases). CDR3 in DNA: TGTGCCTGGAGTCGGGGGATCAACAATGAGCAGTTCTTC. It specifies CAWSRGINNEQFF.